Below, one T cell receptor beta chain is given with its context. Its target is not known. The source of the sample is a study of CD8 T cell repertoires and HIV-1 epitope variants. About the research overall: Controls included no peptide, Ebola AY9 epitope, and a CMV, EBV, flu pool. Cultures ran less than 12 days, with IL-2, IL-7 and IL-15 added on days 3 and 7.

CDR3 length equals 14 residues. Trimming left V 0 bases short and J 6 bases short, with 12 bases between. The germline V gene has CDR1 SGDLS and CDR2 YYNGEE. Only in-frame clones appear in the TCRdb table, and some are missing; sequencing was by immunoSEQ multiplex PCR. This sample has about 4,800 clones, with 66% found just once. This TCR came from a male donor with HIV. Sequenced input: cultured CD8+ T cells derived from PBMCs. V is TRBV9 and J is TRBJ1-1, with a weak D call TRBD1 (6 bases). For the CDR3, the DNA is TGTGCCAGCAGCGTAGGACAGTCAGGGGCTGAAGCTTTCTTT. It specifies CASSVGQSGAEAFF.